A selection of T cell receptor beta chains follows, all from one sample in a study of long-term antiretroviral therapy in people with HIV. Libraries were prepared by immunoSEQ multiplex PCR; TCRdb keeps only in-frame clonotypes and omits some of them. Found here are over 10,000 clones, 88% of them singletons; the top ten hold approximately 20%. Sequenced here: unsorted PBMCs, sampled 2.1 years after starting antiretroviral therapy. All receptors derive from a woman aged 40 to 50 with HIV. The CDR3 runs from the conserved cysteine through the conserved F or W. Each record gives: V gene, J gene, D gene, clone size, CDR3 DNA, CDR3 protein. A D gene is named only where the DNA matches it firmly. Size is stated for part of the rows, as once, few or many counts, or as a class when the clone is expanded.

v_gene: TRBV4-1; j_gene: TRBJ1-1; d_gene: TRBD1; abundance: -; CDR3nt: TGCGCCAGTTCCCGGGACAGGGGCGTAATGAACACTGAAGCTTTCTTT; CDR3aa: CASSRDRGVMNTEAFF
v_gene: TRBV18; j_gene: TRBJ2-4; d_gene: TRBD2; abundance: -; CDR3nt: TGTGCCAGCTCACCACCGGTGGCGGGGGGAAACATTCAGTACTTC; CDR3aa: CASSPPVAGGNIQYF
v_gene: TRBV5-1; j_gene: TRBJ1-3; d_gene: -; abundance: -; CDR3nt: TGCGCCAGCAGCACGTCGCAGGGAAACACCATATATTTT; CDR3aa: CASSTSQGNTIYF
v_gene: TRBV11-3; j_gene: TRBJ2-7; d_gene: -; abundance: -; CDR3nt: TGTGCCAGCAGCTTAACGCGGTGGGACGAGCAGTACTTC; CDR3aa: CASSLTRWDEQYF
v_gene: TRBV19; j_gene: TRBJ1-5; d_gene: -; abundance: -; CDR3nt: TGTGCCAGCGCCTCCGGAAGGCCTAATCAGCCCCAGCATTTT; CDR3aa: CASASGRPNQPQHF
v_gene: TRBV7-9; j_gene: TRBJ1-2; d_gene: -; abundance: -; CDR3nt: TGTGCCAGCAGCCCTGAGGCAGGGAGATATGGCTACACCTTC; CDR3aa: CASSPEAGRYGYTF
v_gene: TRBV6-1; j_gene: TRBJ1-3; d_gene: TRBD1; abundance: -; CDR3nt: TGTGCCAGCAGTGACCCCCGACAGGGGAATGCTGGAAACACCATATATTTT; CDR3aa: CASSDPRQGNAGNTIYF
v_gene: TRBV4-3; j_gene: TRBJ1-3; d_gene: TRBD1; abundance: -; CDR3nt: TGCGCCAGCAGCCAAGATTACGGGGGACAGGCGTTGCTGGACGTCACCATATATTTT; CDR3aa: CASSQDYGGQALLDVTIYF
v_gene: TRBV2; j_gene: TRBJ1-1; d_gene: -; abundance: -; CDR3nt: TGTGCCAGCAGGGTCACATCGATGAACACTGAAGCTTTCTTT; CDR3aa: CASRVTSMNTEAFF
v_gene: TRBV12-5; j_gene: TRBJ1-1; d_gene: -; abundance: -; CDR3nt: TGTGCTAGTGGTGCCCAGGGGCGCCCCACTGAAGCTTTCTTT; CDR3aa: CASGAQGRPTEAFF
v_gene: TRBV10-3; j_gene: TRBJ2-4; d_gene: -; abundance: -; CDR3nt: TGTGCCATCAGTGAGCTGGCAGGGCTAGCCAAAAACATTCAGTACTTC; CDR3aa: CAISELAGLAKNIQYF
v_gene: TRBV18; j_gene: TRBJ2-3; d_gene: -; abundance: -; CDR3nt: TGTGCCAGCTCACCGGCTTCCCCCTCGACAGATACGCAGTATTTT; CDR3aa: CASSPASPSTDTQYF
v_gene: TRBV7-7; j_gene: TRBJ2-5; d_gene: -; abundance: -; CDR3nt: TGTGCCAGCAGTTCCGGCCGACTAGTTCTGGGGGAGACCCAGTACTTC; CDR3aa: CASSSGRLVLGETQYF
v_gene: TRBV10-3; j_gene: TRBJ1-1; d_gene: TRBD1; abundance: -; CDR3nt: TGTGCCATCAGGCCGGACAGGGGGCGCGACGCTTTCTTT; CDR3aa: CAIRPDRGRDAFF
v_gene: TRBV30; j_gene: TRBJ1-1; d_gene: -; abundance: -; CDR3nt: TGTGCCTGGAGCTTACGGAGGTGGAACACTGAAGCTTTCTTT; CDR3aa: CAWSLRRWNTEAFF
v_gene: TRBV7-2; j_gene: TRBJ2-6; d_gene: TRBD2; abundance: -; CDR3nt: TGTGCCAGCAGCCCCCTCGGGGGACTAGCGGCCTCTGGGGCCAACGTCCTGACTTTC; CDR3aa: CASSPLGGLAASGANVLTF
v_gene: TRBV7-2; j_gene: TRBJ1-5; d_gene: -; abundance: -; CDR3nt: TGTGCCAGCAGCTCAGTAGGGAATCAGCCCCAGCATTTT; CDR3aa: CASSSVGNQPQHF
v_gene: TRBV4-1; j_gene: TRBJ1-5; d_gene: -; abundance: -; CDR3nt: TGCGCCAGCAGCCAAGAGCCAACCCTTCGGGGTCAGCCCCAGCATTTT; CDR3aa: CASSQEPTLRGQPQHF
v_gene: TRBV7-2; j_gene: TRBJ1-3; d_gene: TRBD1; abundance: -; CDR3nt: TGTGCCAGCAGCCCCAAAGGACAGGGGGCGGTTGGAAACACCATATATTTT; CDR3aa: CASSPKGQGAVGNTIYF
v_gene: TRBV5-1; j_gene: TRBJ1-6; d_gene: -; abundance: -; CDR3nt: TGCGCCAGCAGCTTAGACAGAGGTAATTCACCCCTCCACTTT; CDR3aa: CASSLDRGNSPLHF
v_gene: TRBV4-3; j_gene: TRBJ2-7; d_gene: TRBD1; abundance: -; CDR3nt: TGCGCCAGCAGCACCGGGACAGGGAGCTACGAGCAGTACTTC; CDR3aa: CASSTGTGSYEQYF
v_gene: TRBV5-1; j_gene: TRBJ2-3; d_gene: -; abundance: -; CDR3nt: TGCGCCAGCAGCCTTTCCGTGACAGGATCTAGCACAGATACGCAGTATTTT; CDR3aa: CASSLSVTGSSTDTQYF
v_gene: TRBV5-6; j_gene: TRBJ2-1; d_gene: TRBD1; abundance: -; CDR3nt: TGTGCCAGCACCCTCGACAGGGGTTCCTACAATGAGCAGTTCTTC; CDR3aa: CASTLDRGSYNEQFF
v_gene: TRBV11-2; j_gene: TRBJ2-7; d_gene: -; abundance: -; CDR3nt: TGTGCCAGCAGCTTAGAACGGGGGGCCCTCTACGAGCAGTACTTC; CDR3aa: CASSLERGALYEQYF
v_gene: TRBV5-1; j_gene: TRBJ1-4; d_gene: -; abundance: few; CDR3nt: TGCGCCAGCAGGGTAGGCGAGGCAACTAATGAAAAACTGTTTTTT; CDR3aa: CASRVGEATNEKLFF
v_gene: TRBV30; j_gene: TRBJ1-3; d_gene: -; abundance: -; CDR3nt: TGTGCCTGGAAGGCGGGAGGAAACACCATATATTTT; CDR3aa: CAWKAGGNTIYF
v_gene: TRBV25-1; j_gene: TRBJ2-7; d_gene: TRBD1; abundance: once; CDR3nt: TGTGCCAGCAGTGGAGGGACAGGGTCGACCTACGAGCAGTACTTC; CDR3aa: CASSGGTGSTYEQYF
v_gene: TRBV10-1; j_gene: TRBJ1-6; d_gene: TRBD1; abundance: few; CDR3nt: TGCGCCAGCAGTGAGCCACAGGGGGCGCTGAGTGGATCACCCCTCCACTTT; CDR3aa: CASSEPQGALSGSPLHF
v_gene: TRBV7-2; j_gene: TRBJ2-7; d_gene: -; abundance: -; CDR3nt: TGTGCCAGCAGCTACCAAGGGGGTGGCTACGAGCAGTACTTC; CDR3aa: CASSYQGGGYEQYF
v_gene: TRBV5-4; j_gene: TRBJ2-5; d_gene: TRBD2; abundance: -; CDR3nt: TGTGCCAGCCGGAGCGGGGGGACTAAAGAGACCCAGTACTTC; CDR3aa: CASRSGGTKETQYF
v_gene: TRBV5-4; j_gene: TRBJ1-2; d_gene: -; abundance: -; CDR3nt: TGTGCCAGCAGCTTGGTTGGGGGCTATGGCTACACCTTC; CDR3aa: CASSLVGGYGYTF
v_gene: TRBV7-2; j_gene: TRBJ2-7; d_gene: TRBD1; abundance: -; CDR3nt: TGTGCCAGCAGCGCGGGACAGGGGAGAGAGCAGTACTTC; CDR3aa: CASSAGQGREQYF
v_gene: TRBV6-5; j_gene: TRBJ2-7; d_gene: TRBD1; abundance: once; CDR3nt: TGTGCCAGCAGTTATGGGACAGGGAAGCCCGAGCAGTACTTC; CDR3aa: CASSYGTGKPEQYF
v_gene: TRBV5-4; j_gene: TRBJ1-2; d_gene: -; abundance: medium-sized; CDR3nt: TGTGCCAGCAGCTTCAGCGGGGGAAGCAATGGCTACACCTTC; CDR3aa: CASSFSGGSNGYTF
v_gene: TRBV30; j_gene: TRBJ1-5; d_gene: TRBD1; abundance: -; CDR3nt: TGTGCCTGGAGTAGGGACAGGGCACAGCCCCAGCATTTT; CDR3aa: CAWSRDRAQPQHF
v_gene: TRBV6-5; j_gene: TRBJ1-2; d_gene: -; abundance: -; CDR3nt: TGTGCCAGCAGTTGGGCGGGCAGCGGGACTAACTATGGCTACACCTTC; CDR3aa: CASSWAGSGTNYGYTF
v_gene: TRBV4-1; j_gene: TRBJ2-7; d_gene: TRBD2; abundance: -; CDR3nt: TGCGCCAGCAGCCAAGCAGCCACACTAGCGGGGGGGCCATCGTACGAGCAGTACTTC; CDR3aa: CASSQAATLAGGPSYEQYF
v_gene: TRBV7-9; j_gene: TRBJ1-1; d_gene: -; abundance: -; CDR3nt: TGTGCCAGCAGCTTACTATCAGGGTACACTGAAGCTTTCTTT; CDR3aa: CASSLLSGYTEAFF
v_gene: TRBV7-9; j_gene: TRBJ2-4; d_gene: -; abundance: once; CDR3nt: TGTGCCAGCAGCTTACACCGCTTAGCCAAAAACATTCAGTACTTC; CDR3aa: CASSLHRLAKNIQYF
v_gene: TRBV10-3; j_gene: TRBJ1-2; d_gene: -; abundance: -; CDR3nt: TGTGCCATCAGTAAGGACACCTACGAGAACTATGGCTACACCTTC; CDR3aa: CAISKDTYENYGYTF
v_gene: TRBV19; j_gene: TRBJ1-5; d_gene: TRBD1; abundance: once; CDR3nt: TGTGCCAGTAGTAGGGGGACAGGTGAAGATCAGCCCCAGCATTTT; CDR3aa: CASSRGTGEDQPQHF
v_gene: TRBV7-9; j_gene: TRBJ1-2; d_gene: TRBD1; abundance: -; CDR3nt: TGTGCCAGCAGCCTGATAGTAGGGACAGCCGATGGCTACACCTTC; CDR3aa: CASSLIVGTADGYTF
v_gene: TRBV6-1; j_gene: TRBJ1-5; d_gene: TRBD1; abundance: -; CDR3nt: TGTGCCAGCAGAGGGACAGCTTATAGCAATCAGCCCCAGCATTTT; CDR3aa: CASRGTAYSNQPQHF
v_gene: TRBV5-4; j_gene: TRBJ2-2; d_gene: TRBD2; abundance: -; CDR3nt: TGTGCCAGCAGCCCCTATCCGCGGGGGAAAAACACCGGGGAGCTGTTTTTT; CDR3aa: CASSPYPRGKNTGELFF
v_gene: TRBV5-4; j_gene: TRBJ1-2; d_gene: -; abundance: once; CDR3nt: TGTGCCAGCAGCTTCGAAAACCGTGACAACTATGGCTACACCTTC; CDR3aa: CASSFENRDNYGYTF
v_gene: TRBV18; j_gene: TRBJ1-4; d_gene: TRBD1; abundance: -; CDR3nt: TGTGCCAGCTCGCGAGGGGACAGGGCTGAAAAACTGTTTTTT; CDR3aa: CASSRGDRAEKLFF